A single sample gave rise to the 15 T cell receptor beta chains below, sequenced in a study of blood T cell repertoires in COVID-19 (dated by TCRdb to the early 2020s). Preparation of the library involved the immunoSEQ multiplex PCR assay. Here the immuneACCESS table is served through TCRdb, limited to in-frame sequences with V and J called. Missing clones are a known gap in these copies; in checked studies unresolved V genes cover under half, and the rest lacks a known reason. The sample has approximately 210,000 clones on record, 84% of them singletons. The ten largest clones take up 5.1% of the sample. Sequencing was performed on peripheral blood. These receptors came from a woman in her sixties or seventies with active or convalescent COVID-19.

Remarks on this clone: At one end the junction does not follow the germline gene, possibly because of a read error. The chain carries TRBV5-4 and TRBJ2-7, with 10 nucleotides matching TRBD2. The CDR3 is made up of 15 amino acids. Germline lookup yields CDR1 SGHNT and CDR2 YYREEE (reference sequence). CDR3 in DNA: TGTGCCAGCAGTTTGGGACTAGCGTCTTCCTACGAGCAGTACTTC. Its protein is CASSLGLASSYEQYF.

The chain joins TRBV5-6 to TRBJ2-5; D not resolved. Germline V CDR1 and CDR2: SGHDT, YYEEEE. Trimming cost V 0 bases and J 1 base, with 13 bases left between them. This CDR3 contains 16 residues. The CDR3 spells CASSLAGNRAQETQYF. CDR3 DNA: TGTGCCAGCAGCTTGGCCGGAAACAGAGCCCAAGAGACCCAGTACTTC.

The V gene is TRBV6-6, the J gene TRBJ2-2, with TRBD2 as a possible D gene (6 bases). V was pared by 4 bases and J by 6 bases, with 12 bases between. From germline, CDR1 is MNHNY and CDR2 SVGAGI (reference sequence). This CDR3 contains 14 residues. As DNA, the CDR3 is TGTGCCAGCAGTTCCCCCAGGGAGGCCGGGGAGCTGTTTTTT. Amino acid sequence: CASSSPREAGELFF.

The rearrangement uses TRBV4-2 and TRBJ2-1, with 7 nucleotides matching TRBD1. The germline V gene has CDR1 LGHNA and CDR2 YNFKEQ. CDR3 size: 16 residues. After removal of 2 bases from V and 5 bases from J, the junction contained 9 bases not matched to a gene. Here the CDR3 reads CASSQSVGQGDNEQFF. CDR3 DNA sequence: TGTGCCAGCAGCCAAAGCGTTGGGCAGGGGGACAATGAGCAGTTCTTC.

The rearrangement uses TRBV5-4 and TRBJ1-1; D not resolved. V was shortened by 4 bases and J by 5 bases, with 21 bases between the two germline ends. The CDR3 sequence is 16 residues long. Germline CDR1 reads SGHNT; CDR2 reads YYREEE (reference sequence). Here the CDR3 DNA reads TGTGCCAGCAGCCTCTCCCCCGACCGTGCAGGTACTGAAGCTTTCTTT. It yields the protein CASSLSPDRAGTEAFF. Full variable domain (rest looked up from reference TRBV5-4 and TRBJ1-1): ETGVTQSPTHLIKTRGQQVTLRCSSQSGHNTVSWYQQALGQGPQFIFQYYREEENGRGNFPPRFSGLQFPNYSSELNVNALELDDSALYLCASSLSPDRAGTEAFFGQGTRLTVV.

J is TRBJ1-1 and V is TRBV18; the D gene is possibly TRBD1 (6 bases). Trimming took off 1 base at V and 1 base at J, with 7 bases between the two ends. The CDR3 totals 14 residues. Germline CDR1 and CDR2: KGHSH and LQKENI. The CDR3 here is CASSPQQGNTEAFF. In DNA, the CDR3 is TGTGCCAGCTCACCACAACAGGGGAACACTGAAGCTTTCTTT.

This chain links TRBV5-1 with TRBJ2-3; D perhaps matches TRBD1 (6 bases). The germline V gene encodes CDR1 SGHRS and CDR2 YFSETQ. Trimming stripped 3 bases from V and 1 base from J, with 18 bases between. The CDR3 spans 17 residues. CDR3 sequence reads: CASSSPNRAPGTDTQYF. CDR3 DNA sequence: TGCGCCAGCAGCTCTCCCAACAGGGCTCCCGGCACAGATACGCAGTATTTT.

This clone was seen more than once but under ten times. In nucleotides, the CDR3 is TGTGCCAGCAGTTTCTCCGGGGGGGCTAATAATTCACCCCTCCACTTT. This encodes CASSFSGGANNSPLHF. This chain connects TRBV28 to TRBJ1-6; a weak D match, TRBD1 (6 bases). Germline V CDR1 and CDR2: MDHEN, SYDVKM. Trimming left V 3 bases short and J 5 bases short, with 14 bases between. The CDR3 is 16 residues long.

This clone is a singleton in its sample. The chain is built from TRBV14 and TRBJ2-7; tentative D call: TRBD1 (6 bases). With 5 bases removed from V and 3 bases from J, the gap between germline ends came to 14 bases. CDR1 is SGHDN and CDR2 is FVKESK in the germline V gene. The CDR3 is 14 amino acids. The CDR3 sequence: CASSKGQTNYEQYF. In nucleotides, the CDR3 is TGTGCCAGCAGCAAGGGACAAACCAACTACGAGCAGTACTTC.

V usage is TRBV27 and J usage is TRBJ2-3; 11 bases are shared with TRBD2. Per the germline V gene, CDR1 is MNHEY and CDR2 is SMNVEV (reference sequence). This CDR3 is built from 12 residues. The junction had 3 bases not matched to a gene; V was cut back by 5 bases and J by 11 bases. The CDR3 here is CASSRGLAEQYF. Here the CDR3 DNA reads TGTGCCAGCAGTCGGGGACTAGCGGAGCAGTATTTT.

J is TRBJ2-2 and V is TRBV3-1 (or the pseudogene TRBV3-2); weak D call: TRBD2 (6 bases). Looked up from germline, CDR1 is LGHDT and CDR2 is YNNKEL (reference sequence). Trimming pared 8 bases from V and 5 bases from J, leaving 18 bases between. CDR3 size: 15 residues. The CDR3 bases are TGTGCCAGCCGCGGGCGGGGTATCTCGACCGGGGAGCTGTTTTTT. It translates to CASRGRGISTGELFF.

The genes are TRBV21-1 and TRBJ2-7; the table gives TRBD2 as D, unverified against the DNA. TRBV21-1 is flagged as a pseudogene. The CDR3 has 15 amino acids. In DNA form, the CDR3 reads TGTGCCAGCTCCCGACTAGCGGGAGGGGTGTACGAGCAGTACTTC. Its protein product is CASSRLAGGVYEQYF.

The V call is TRBV6-5, the J call TRBJ1-1; D gene uncertain. CDR3 length: 12 amino acids. The germline V and J ends were trimmed by 10 bases and 0 bases, with 9 bases remaining between them. CDR1 is MNHEY, CDR2 SVGAGI, per germline. CDR3 nucleotides: TGTGCCACTAGAGACCTGAACACTGAAGCTTTCTTT. This codes for CATRDLNTEAFF.

Written as DNA, the CDR3 is TGTGCCAGCAGCCAAGATAACAGCGGGAGCTCCTATAATTCACCCCTCCACTTT. This sequence encodes CASSQDNSGSSYNSPLHF. The gene calls are TRBV4-2 and TRBJ1-6; D is ambiguous. This CDR3 spans 18 amino acids. Germline-derived CDR1 and CDR2 are LGHNA and YNFKEQ. Trimming took 0 bases from V and 0 from J, leaving 12 bases between them.

V and J are TRBV28 and TRBJ2-7; tentative D call: TRBD1 (6 bases). The CDR3 contains 15 residues. The V gene lost 3 bases and the J gene lost 2 bases, with 14 bases spanning the gap. Germline V gives CDR1 MDHEN, CDR2 SYDVKM. CDR3 region: CASSLVPTGPYEQYF. CDR3 bases: TGTGCCAGCAGTTTGGTCCCGACAGGACCCTACGAGCAGTACTTC.